What follows describes a single T cell receptor beta chain. Its cognate antigen has yet to be identified. Base qualities are not at hand, and no much larger clone is one base apart. The sample belongs to a study of cytomegalovirus exposure and HLA in healthy donors (dated by TCRdb to 2016 to 2017). Describing the broader study: The 666 repertoires of the first cohort and the roughly 120 validation repertoires were produced on the same platform, according to a later analysis. The study aimed to test whether cataloging public T cell receptors could reveal signatures of past pathogen exposure. In addition to the first cohort of 500 to 850 subjects, a separate validation cohort of 120 different subjects was used. To predict cytomegalovirus infection status, the study brought together high-throughput TCR immunosequencing, statistical association of individual TCRs with disease status, and machine learning. Study-level results and caveats: In a later analysis, TCRs clustered in the first cohort were found to also tend to co-occur in the approximately 110 validation repertoires, with approximately 94% of cluster scores above 0. The study gave a list of 150 to 200 TCR beta chains associated with cytomegalovirus. A later analysis had no HLA typing for the validation cohort, so co-occurrence there was scored across all 130 or so repertoires. According to the authors, the approach could potentially be generalized to other disease states and immunological phenotypes. While some public TCRs were present in many individuals, most TCR sequences turned up only very rarely across donors. The classifier was reported to diagnose cytomegalovirus status with high specificity and sensitivity in both the original and validation cohorts. In vitro tests confirmed that three of the cytomegalovirus-associated TCR beta chains recognize cytomegalovirus antigens.

V drops 5 bases and J drops 1 base, leaving 18 bases in between. From the cysteine through the phenylalanine, the CDR3 covers 17 amino acids. Here the CDR3 DNA is all that survives: 51 bases in frame from base 1. Looking up the germline V gene yields CDR1 SNHLY and CDR2 FYNNEI. Donors formed part of the validation cohort, which comprised approximately 130 subjects and was distinct from the first cohort of several hundred subjects. Library preparation was by the immunoSEQ multiplex PCR assay. The authors' analysis ran thus. A statistical classification framework was built to diagnose cytomegalovirus status from the catalog of TCR beta chain sequences. Drawn from immuneACCESS, this table holds only the in-frame rearrangements with V and J called that TCRdb kept. Clones are partly lost; checked studies trace under half to an unresolved V gene and leave the rest unexplained. The V and J calls and clone size are taken from that table; D and trimming were inferred from the DNA. Within this sample are some 73,000 clones, with 85% to 90% of them counted one time only. Less than 5% of the sample is in the top ten clones.

The sample comprised PBMCs. The chain is made from TRBV2 and TRBJ1-5; a tentative D call is TRBD1 (5 bases match). This receptor was obtained from a woman aged 18-29 years in good health and CMV-seropositive. The nucleotides read TGTGCCAGCAGTAAAGAGAGGCCAGGGAACAGCAATCAGCCCCAGCATTTT. Its protein is CASSKERPGNSNQPQHF.